This note documents a single T cell receptor beta chain sequence. This sample is drawn from a study of blood T cell repertoires in COVID-19. Study-wide context: COVID-19 samples collected from the United States, Italy and Spain covered acute and convalescent phases. From T cells, B-cell-depleted T cells, or PBMCs came the material, which was cDNA or gDNA.

How the authors handled the data: Using reference gene primer amplification, nucleated cell counts were estimated. Here immunoSEQ multiplex PCR was the method, and the copy in TCRdb shows in-frame clones only, minus some. Clone size and the V and J calls come from that table; the DNA yielded D and trimming. The data contain almost 250,000 clones, around nine tenths of them singletons. Germline CDR1 reads SGHAT; CDR2 reads FQNNGV. The CDR3 sequence is 17 residues long. After removal of 5 bases from V and 5 bases from J, the junction contained 12 bases not matched to a gene. The sample taken for sequencing was peripheral blood. This clonotype was sampled from a woman aged 55-69 years who had recovered from COVID-19. The chain is built from TRBV11-2 and TRBJ2-2; the match to TRBD2 covers 9 bases. Written as DNA, the CDR3 is TGTGCCAGCAGCCCCGTGGGGCGGGGGGGTAGGACCGGGGAGCTGTTTTTT. Translated, it gives CASSPVGRGGRTGELFF.